A selection of T cell receptor beta chains follows, all from one sample in a study of cytomegalovirus exposure and HLA in healthy donors. Profiled with immunoSEQ multiplex PCR; TCRdb holds only in-frame clones, not every one. The table for this sample gives 220,000 or so clones. The specimen sequenced was PBMCs. These TCRs come from a girl aged 2-10 years in good health and CMV-seropositive. CDR3s include the opening cysteine and the closing phenylalanine or tryptophan. Fields, in order: CDR3 protein, CDR3 DNA, V gene, J gene, D gene. The D gene is left open where the match is weak.

CDR3 protein: CASSVAGATGGNYGYTF
CDR3 DNA: TGTGCCAGCAGCGTAGCGGGCGCGACAGGGGGTAACTATGGCTACACCTTC
V gene: TRBV9
J gene: TRBJ1-2
D gene: TRBD1

CDR3 protein: CASSGTSEGEQYF
CDR3 DNA: TGTGCCAGCAGTGGGACTAGCGAGGGCGAGCAGTACTTC
V gene: TRBV6-6
J gene: TRBJ2-7
D gene: TRBD2

CDR3 protein: CASSLVSGGLVNYGYTF
CDR3 DNA: TGTGCCAGCAGTTTAGTTTCCGGGGGGTTGGTAAACTATGGCTACACCTTC
V gene: TRBV28
J gene: TRBJ1-2
D gene: NA

CDR3 protein: CASSPGLANTEAFF
CDR3 DNA: TGTGCCAGCAGTCCAGGGTTGGCGAACACTGAAGCTTTCTTT
V gene: TRBV4-2
J gene: TRBJ1-1
D gene: NA

CDR3 protein: CASSRTGTGETQYF
CDR3 DNA: TGTGCCAGCAGCCGCACCGGGACAGGGGAGACCCAGTACTTC
V gene: TRBV5-4
J gene: TRBJ2-5
D gene: TRBD1

CDR3 protein: CASRPQGAQNTEAFF
CDR3 DNA: TGTGCCAGCAGACCGCAGGGGGCCCAGAACACTGAAGCTTTCTTT
V gene: TRBV6-5
J gene: TRBJ1-1
D gene: TRBD1

CDR3 protein: CASSTETGTGGQPQHF
CDR3 DNA: TGTGCCAGTAGTACCGAAACTGGGACAGGGGGTCAGCCCCAGCATTTT
V gene: TRBV19
J gene: TRBJ1-5
D gene: TRBD1

CDR3 protein: CASSQEGLAGGVDTQYF
CDR3 DNA: TGCGCCAGCAGCCAAGAGGGACTAGCGGGAGGGGTAGATACGCAGTATTTT
V gene: TRBV4-1
J gene: TRBJ2-3
D gene: TRBD2

CDR3 protein: CASGRTEIPAEAFF
CDR3 DNA: TGTGCCAGCGGTCGGACAGAAATTCCTGCTGAAGCTTTCTTT
V gene: TRBV6-1
J gene: TRBJ1-1
D gene: NA

CDR3 protein: CASSLDGGVTDTQYF
CDR3 DNA: TGCGCCAGCAGCTTGGACGGGGGAGTCACAGATACGCAGTATTTT
V gene: TRBV5-1
J gene: TRBJ2-3
D gene: NA

CDR3 protein: CASSDTGGTEAFF
CDR3 DNA: TGTGCCAGCAGCGACACAGGGGGCACTGAAGCTTTCTTT
V gene: TRBV6-1
J gene: TRBJ1-1
D gene: TRBD1

CDR3 protein: CASSGRSDTQYF
CDR3 DNA: TGTGCCAGCAGCGGGAGGTCGGATACGCAGTATTTT
V gene: TRBV27
J gene: TRBJ2-3
D gene: TRBD2

CDR3 protein: CASSLLAGVGDTQYF
CDR3 DNA: TGTGCCAGCAGTCTACTAGCGGGAGTTGGGGATACGCAGTATTTT
V gene: TRBV7-9
J gene: TRBJ2-3
D gene: TRBD2

CDR3 protein: CASKRGGNQPQHF
CDR3 DNA: TGTGCCAGCAAGAGAGGAGGCAATCAGCCCCAGCATTTT
V gene: TRBV6-1
J gene: TRBJ1-5
D gene: NA

CDR3 protein: CASSIRTGSNSGNTIYF
CDR3 DNA: TGTGCCAGTAGTATCCGGACAGGGTCAAACTCTGGAAACACCATATATTTT
V gene: TRBV19
J gene: TRBJ1-3
D gene: TRBD1

CDR3 protein: CASQTEGRETQYF
CDR3 DNA: TGTGCCAGCCAAACGGAGGGGCGAGAGACCCAGTACTTC
V gene: TRBV7-9
J gene: TRBJ2-5
D gene: NA

CDR3 protein: CASSYGGSGTEAFF
CDR3 DNA: TGTGCCAGCAGTTACGGGGGCTCGGGGACTGAAGCTTTCTTT
V gene: TRBV6-5
J gene: TRBJ1-1
D gene: NA

CDR3 protein: CASSLRSSYNSPLHF
CDR3 DNA: TGTGCCAGCAGTTTGAGGAGCTCCTATAATTCACCCCTCCACTTT
V gene: TRBV28
J gene: TRBJ1-6
D gene: NA